The TCR beta chain described here comes from a study of blood T cell repertoires in COVID-19. Study overall: Spain, Italy and the United States supplied samples that represented acute and convalescent COVID-19. In each case, the material was cDNA or gDNA derived from T cells, B-cell-depleted T cells, or PBMCs.

Method: immunoSEQ multiplex PCR; TCRdb's copy keeps in-frame clones and lacks some. The sample carries approximately 300,000 clones, about 92% recorded once. This CDR3 has 15 residues. Between the trimmed V and J ends, which lost 5 bases and 1 base, there was a span of 13 bases. Germline V lookup: CDR1 MDHEN, CDR2 SYDVKM. Two consecutive negative NP/OP PCR tests, clearance, or resolved symptoms defined Cohort 3 recovery. Sequencing used PBMCs or T cells enriched from blood (not recorded which). V gene TRBV28 combines with J gene TRBJ2-3; D perhaps matches TRBD1 (6 bases). This clonotype was obtained from a woman in her twenties or thirties who had recovered from COVID-19. CDR3 DNA: TGTGCCAGCAGTGAACAGGGTCAGGGCACAGATACGCAGTATTTT. It encodes CASSEQGQGTDTQYF.